The TCR beta chain described here comes from a study of blood T cell repertoires in COVID-19. This clone was counted a few times. Germline V gene lookup returns CDR1 SNHLY and CDR2 FYNNEI. The CDR3 length is 12 residues. Trimming removed 6 bases from V and 6 bases from J, with 9 bases in between. Original methodology: Estimation of nucleated cell counts was performed using reference gene primer amplification. Here immunoSEQ multiplex PCR was the method, and the copy in TCRdb shows in-frame clones only, minus some. V and J calls and clone size follow that table, whereas D and trimming were derived from the DNA. The table has under 450,000 clones, 70% to 90% seen once; the top ten hold roughly 7.2%.

The rearrangement uses TRBV2 and TRBJ1-5; D ambiguous. This TCR came from a woman aged 55-75 years with COVID-19, enrolled during active disease. The sequencing sample was made of peripheral blood. The CDR3 here is CASRRGSQPQHF. The CDR3 DNA reads as TGTGCCAGCAGAAGAGGGAGTCAGCCCCAGCATTTT.